The sequence of this T cell receptor beta chain was determined in a study of T cell changes during pregnancy in multiple sclerosis. Clones were sequenced by immunoSEQ multiplex PCR, and TCRdb holds only the in-frame ones, with some missing. The profile shows tens of thousands of clones, about nine tenths of them singletons. J was trimmed by 3 bases and V by 5 bases; bases with no gene match: 7. The CDR3 covers 15 residues. Per the germline V gene, CDR1 is MNHEY and CDR2 is SMNVEV (reference sequence). This chain links TRBV27 with TRBJ2-1, with 7 nucleotides matching TRBD1. The clonotype originates from a female donor with multiple sclerosis, enrolled in a pregnancy study. The sample consisted of peripheral blood, taken in the second trimester of pregnancy. The CDR3 DNA follows: TGTGCCAGCAGTCGTTTGGGACAGCACTACAATGAGCAGTTCTTC. It codes for CASSRLGQHYNEQFF.